This TCR beta chain was recovered during a study of regulatory T cells in long-lasting Graves disease. With iRepertoire HTBI primers and Arm-PCR of CDR3 regions, TCR beta libraries were built. Each CDR3 protein is one row after TCRdb ran MiXCR on the multiplex PCR reads. The table includes hundreds of thousands of distinct CDR3 sequences, 15% to 20% detected once. The CDR3 extends over 13 amino acids. Germline V gene lookup returns CDR1 KGHSH and CDR2 LQKENI. V lost 6 bases, J lost 5 bases, and 13 bases lay in between. This clonotype was counted many times. Time point indicated: newly diagnosed GD, antithyroid drugs for less than 3 months. The TCR library was made from RNA that had been extracted from PBMCs in TRIzol. The sample was also reused in another study, on T cells in Graves' hyperthyroidism and ophthalmopathy.

The rearrangement uses TRBV18 and TRBJ1-1; possibly TRBD1 for D (5 bases). This sequence originates from a middle-aged man with Graves disease. The specimen was peripheral blood mononuclear cells (PBMCs), collected at new diagnosis, from a patient treated with antithyroid drugs. The chain's CDR3 is CASSQGTRTEAFF. The CDR3 coding sequence is TGTGCCAGCTCGCAGGGCACGAGGACTGAAGCTTTCTTT.